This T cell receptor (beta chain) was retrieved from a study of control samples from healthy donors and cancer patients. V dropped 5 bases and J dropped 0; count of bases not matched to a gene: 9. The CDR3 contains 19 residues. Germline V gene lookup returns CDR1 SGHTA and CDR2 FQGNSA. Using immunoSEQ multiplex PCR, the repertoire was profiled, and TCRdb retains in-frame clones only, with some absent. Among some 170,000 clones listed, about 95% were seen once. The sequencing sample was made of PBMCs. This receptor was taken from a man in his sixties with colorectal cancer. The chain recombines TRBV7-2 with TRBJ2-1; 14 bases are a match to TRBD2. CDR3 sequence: CASSLRLAGGYSSYNEQFF. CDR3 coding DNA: TGTGCCAGCAGCCTCCGACTAGCGGGGGGGTACTCCTCCTACAATGAGCAGTTCTTC. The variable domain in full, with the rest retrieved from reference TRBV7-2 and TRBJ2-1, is GAGVSQSPSNKVTEKGKDVELRCDPISGHTALYWYRQSLGQGLEFLIYFQGNSAPDKSGLPSDRFSAERTGGSVSTLTIQRTQQEDSAVYLCASSLRLAGGYSSYNEQFFGPGTRLTVL.